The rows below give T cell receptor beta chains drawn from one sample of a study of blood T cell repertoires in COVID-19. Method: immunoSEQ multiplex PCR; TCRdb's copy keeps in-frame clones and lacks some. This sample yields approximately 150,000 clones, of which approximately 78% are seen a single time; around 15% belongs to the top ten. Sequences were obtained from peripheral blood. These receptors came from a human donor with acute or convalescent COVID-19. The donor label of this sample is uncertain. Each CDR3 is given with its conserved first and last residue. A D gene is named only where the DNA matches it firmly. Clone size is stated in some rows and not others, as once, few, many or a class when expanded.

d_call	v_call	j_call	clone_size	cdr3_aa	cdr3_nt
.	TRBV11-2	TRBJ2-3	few	CASSLELAGAQYF	TGTGCCAGCAGCTTAGAACTAGCTGGGGCGCAGTATTTT
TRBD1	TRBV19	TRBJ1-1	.	CASRAGTGGRNTEAFF	TGTGCCAGTAGGGCCGGGACAGGGGGCCGCAACACTGAAGCTTTCTTT
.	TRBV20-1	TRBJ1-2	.	CSVMLSGGYTF	TGCAGTGTCATGCTGTCGGGAGGCTACACCTTC
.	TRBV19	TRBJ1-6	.	CASTLTGYNSPLHF	TGTGCCAGTACCTTAACAGGGTATAATTCACCCCTCCACTTT
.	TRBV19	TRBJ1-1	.	CASNTRTEAFF	TGTGCCAGCAATACTCGGACTGAAGCTTTCTTT
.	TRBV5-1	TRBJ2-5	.	CASSREPAPNQETQYF	TGCGCCAGCAGTCGGGAGCCGGCGCCCAACCAAGAGACCCAGTACTTC
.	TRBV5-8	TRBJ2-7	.	CASSPSNRALLRGQYF	TGTGCCAGCAGCCCCTCCAACAGGGCGCTCCTACGAGGGCAGTACTTC
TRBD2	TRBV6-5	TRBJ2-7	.	CASRLIGGAYEQYF	TGTGCCAGCAGGCTTATTGGGGGGGCCTACGAGCAGTACTTC
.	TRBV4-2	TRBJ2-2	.	CASSQEASRAGELFF	TGTGCCAGCAGCCAAGAGGCTAGCCGAGCCGGGGAGCTGTTTTTT
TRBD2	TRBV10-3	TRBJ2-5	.	CAISEERGGLISQYF	TGTGCCATCAGTGAGGAGCGGGGGGGCTTAATCAGCCAGTACTTC
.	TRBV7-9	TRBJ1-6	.	CASSLAGGFNSPLHF	TGTGCCAGCAGCTTAGCGGGGGGGTTTAATTCACCCCTCCACTTT
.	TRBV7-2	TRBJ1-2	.	CASSLGGGGSTTYGYTF	TGTGCCAGCAGCTTAGGTGGTGGAGGGTCGACTACCTATGGCTACACCTTC
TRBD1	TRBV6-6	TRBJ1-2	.	CASLPRQGDGYTF	TGTGCCAGCCTCCCCCGACAGGGCGATGGCTACACCTTC
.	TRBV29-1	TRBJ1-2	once	CSVEDSENYGYTF	TGCAGCGTTGAAGATTCGGAGAACTATGGCTACACCTTC
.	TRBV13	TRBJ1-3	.	CASSLADPRRDTIYF	TGTGCCAGCAGCTTAGCCGACCCGAGGAGGGACACCATATATTTT
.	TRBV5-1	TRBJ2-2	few	CASSLGGQTPGELFF	TGCGCCAGCAGCTTGGGCGGACAAACGCCCGGGGAGCTGTTTTTT
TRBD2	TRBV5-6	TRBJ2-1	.	CASMWDYLGNEQFF	TGTGCCAGCATGTGGGACTACCTAGGCAATGAGCAGTTCTTC
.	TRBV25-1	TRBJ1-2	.	CASGLTGLNYGYTF	TGTGCCAGCGGGTTGACAGGACTTAACTATGGCTACACCTTC
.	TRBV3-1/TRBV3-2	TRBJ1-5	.	CASSRGEGNQPQHF	TGTGCCAGCAGCCGGGGGGAGGGCAATCAGCCCCAGCATTTT
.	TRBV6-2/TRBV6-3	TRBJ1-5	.	CASSPATVKKPQHF	TGTGCCAGCAGTCCCGCAACGGTAAAAAAGCCCCAGCATTTT
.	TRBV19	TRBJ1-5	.	CASSMAGALGRNDQPQHF	TGTGCCAGTAGTATGGCGGGAGCATTGGGCCGTAATGATCAGCCCCAGCATTTT
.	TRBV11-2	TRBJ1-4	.	CASSPTLVSEKLFF	TGTGCCAGCAGCCCGACACTGGTCTCTGAAAAACTGTTTTTT
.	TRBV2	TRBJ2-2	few	CASRGGAVRGTGELFF	TGTGCCAGTAGAGGTGGTGCAGTTCGGGGCACCGGGGAGCTGTTTTTT
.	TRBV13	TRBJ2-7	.	CASSLNSGIKGSYEQYF	TGTGCCAGCAGCCTCAATTCCGGGATAAAGGGATCCTACGAGCAGTACTTC
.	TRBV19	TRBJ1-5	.	CASIPPGGPNQPQHF	TGTGCCAGTATCCCCCCGGGGGGCCCCAATCAGCCCCAGCATTTT
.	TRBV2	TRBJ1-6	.	CASVIAGISPLHF	TGTGCCAGCGTTATCGCAGGCATCTCACCCCTCCACTTT
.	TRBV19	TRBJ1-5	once	CASSLPGQPQHF	TGTGCCAGTAGTTTACCGGGTCAGCCCCAGCATTTT
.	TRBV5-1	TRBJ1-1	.	CASSLSSSRDTEAFF	TGCGCCAGCAGCTTGAGTAGTTCCAGGGACACTGAAGCTTTCTTT
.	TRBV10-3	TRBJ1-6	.	CATKVQGDSPLHF	TGTGCCACAAAGGTACAGGGAGATTCACCCCTCCACTTT
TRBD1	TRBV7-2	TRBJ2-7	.	CASSSQGARGEQYF	TGTGCCAGCAGCTCACAGGGGGCGAGGGGGGAGCAGTACTTC
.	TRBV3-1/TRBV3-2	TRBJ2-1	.	CASSQGGSRGNEQFF	TGTGCCAGCAGCCAAGGAGGTAGCCGGGGGAATGAGCAGTTCTTC
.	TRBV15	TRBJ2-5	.	CATAVSRTVQETQYF	TGTGCCACCGCGGTTTCCAGGACAGTCCAAGAGACCCAGTACTTC
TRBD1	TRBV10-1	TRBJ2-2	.	CASSRDRGTGELFF	TGCGCCAGCAGCCGGGACAGGGGCACCGGGGAGCTGTTTTTT
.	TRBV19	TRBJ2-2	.	CASSLDFDWENTGELFF	TGTGCCAGTAGTCTGGACTTCGATTGGGAAAACACCGGGGAGCTGTTTTTT
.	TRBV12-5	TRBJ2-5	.	CASGPLAGTAGTQYF	TGTGCTAGTGGTCCCCTGGCCGGGACAGCGGGGACCCAGTACTTC
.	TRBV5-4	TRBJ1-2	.	CASSLDSGFGYTF	TGTGCCAGCAGCTTGGACTCAGGGTTTGGCTACACCTTC
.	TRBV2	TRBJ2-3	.	CASSGGGTASTDTQYF	TGTGCCAGCAGTGGCGGAGGGACCGCTAGCACAGATACGCAGTATTTT
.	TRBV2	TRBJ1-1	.	CASIRPGGGSTEAFF	TGTGCCAGCATCCGACCCGGGGGAGGTAGCACTGAAGCTTTCTTT
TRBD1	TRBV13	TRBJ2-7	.	CASSQGRGKGQGYEQYF	TGTGCCAGCAGCCAGGGACGGGGGAAGGGACAGGGGTACGAGCAGTACTTC
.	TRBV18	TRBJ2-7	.	CASSLGGASNEQYF	TGTGCCAGCTCTCTAGGGGGAGCGAGCAACGAGCAGTACTTC
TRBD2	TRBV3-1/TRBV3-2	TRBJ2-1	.	CASSHFPGLAGTSSYNEQFF	TGTGCCAGCAGCCATTTTCCGGGACTAGCGGGGACGAGCTCCTACAATGAGCAGTTCTTC
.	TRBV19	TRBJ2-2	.	CASTRNRDTGELFF	TGTGCCAGTACCAGAAACAGGGACACCGGGGAGCTGTTTTTT
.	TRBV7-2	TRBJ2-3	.	CASSGGDTQYF	TGTGCCAGCAGCGGCGGGGATACGCAGTATTTT
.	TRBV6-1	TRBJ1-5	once	CASSEHFHGDQPQHF	TGTGCCAGCAGTGAACACTTCCATGGTGATCAGCCCCAGCATTTT
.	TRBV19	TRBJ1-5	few	CASSGQPNQPQHF	TGTGCCAGTAGTGGACAGCCCAATCAGCCCCAGCATTTT
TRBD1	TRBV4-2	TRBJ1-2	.	CASSQDWAQGGYGYTF	TGTGCCAGCAGCCAAGATTGGGCGCAGGGGGGATATGGCTACACCTTC
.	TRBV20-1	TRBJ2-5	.	CSASPRSPRGQETQYF	TGCAGTGCTAGTCCTCGGTCTCCTCGCGGCCAAGAGACCCAGTACTTC
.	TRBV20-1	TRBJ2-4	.	CSASLPQGRNIQYF	TGCAGTGCTAGTCTTCCCCAGGGAAGGAACATTCAGTACTTC
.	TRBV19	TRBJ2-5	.	CASSIVNRLETQYF	TGTGCCAGTAGTATAGTGAATCGGTTGGAGACCCAGTACTTC
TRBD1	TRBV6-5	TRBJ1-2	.	CASSYLEQGLTNGYTF	TGTGCCAGCAGTTACTTAGAACAGGGGTTAACAAACGGCTACACCTTC
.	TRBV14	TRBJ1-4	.	CASSPAGEKLFF	TGTGCCAGCAGCCCCGCGGGTGAAAAACTGTTTTTT
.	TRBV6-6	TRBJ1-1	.	CASSRTTAAQQKGGTEAFF	TGTGCCAGCAGCCGAACGACGGCAGCCCAACAAAAAGGGGGCACTGAAGCTTTCTTT
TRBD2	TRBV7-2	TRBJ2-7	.	CASSFRLAAHEQYF	TGTGCCAGCAGCTTCCGGCTAGCGGCCCACGAGCAGTACTTC
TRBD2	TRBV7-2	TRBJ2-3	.	CASSPTSGGRADTQYF	TGTGCCAGCAGTCCGACTAGCGGGGGGCGGGCAGATACGCAGTATTTT
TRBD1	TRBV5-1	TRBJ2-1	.	CASSYYRGWSDNEQFF	TGCGCCAGCAGCTATTACAGGGGGTGGTCTGACAATGAGCAGTTCTTC
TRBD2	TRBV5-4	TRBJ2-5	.	CASSSLAGEETQYF	TGTGCCAGCAGCTCACTAGCGGGGGAAGAGACCCAGTACTTC
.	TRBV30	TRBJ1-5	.	CAWSYGNQPQHF	TGTGCCTGGAGCTATGGCAATCAGCCCCAGCATTTT
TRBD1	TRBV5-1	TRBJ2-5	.	CASSEPGQSGTQYF	TGCGCCAGCAGCGAGCCGGGACAGTCAGGGACCCAGTACTTC
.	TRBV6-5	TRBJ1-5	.	CASSYKAGGSNQPQHF	TGTGCCAGCAGTTACAAAGCGGGAGGGAGCAATCAGCCCCAGCATTTT
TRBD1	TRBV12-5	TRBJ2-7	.	CASGLVLGQGTPEQYF	TGTGCTAGTGGTTTGGTACTCGGACAGGGAACTCCCGAGCAGTACTTC